The 4 T cell receptor beta chains reported below all come from one sample, sequenced in a study of cytomegalovirus exposure and HLA in healthy donors. This PCR relied on a set of 60 Vbeta primers and 13 Jbeta primers. The protocol was immunoSEQ multiplex PCR, while the TCRdb copy is restricted to in-frame clones and leaves out a portion. In the table there are about 120,000 clones, roughly four fifths of which are singletons. Material: PBMCs. These receptors were collected from a woman aged 18-30 years in good health and CMV-seronegative.

This chain uses TRBV4-1 with TRBJ2-2; D is ambiguous. V lost 4 bases and J 4 bases, leaving 16 bases between the germline ends. CDR3 size: 16 residues. Germline CDR1 reads MGHRA; CDR2 reads YSYEKL. Written as DNA, the CDR3 is TGCGCCAGCAGCCTTGGTCGAGCGCCTACCACCGGGGAGCTGTTTTTT. This encodes CASSLGRAPTTGELFF.

This sequence joins TRBV29-1 and TRBJ2-3; D is undetermined. The germline V gene encodes CDR1 SQVTM and CDR2 ANQGSEA. With 1 base removed from V and 1 base from J, the gap between germline ends came to 12 bases. This CDR3 comprises 15 residues. This CDR3 reads CSVEGLRAGTDTQYF. The CDR3 coding sequence is TGCAGCGTTGAAGGTCTGAGAGCTGGCACAGATACGCAGTATTTT.

The chain combines TRBV5-1 with TRBJ2-2; a possible D gene is TRBD1 (5 bases). The CDR3 is made up of 14 amino acids. Trimming took 10 bases from V and 6 from J, leaving 19 bases between them. Germline loops: CDR1 SGHRS, CDR2 YFSETQ. This CDR3 is CAGQGGTLAGELFF. CDR3 sequence (DNA): TGCGCCGGCCAGGGCGGAACTTTAGCCGGGGAGCTGTTTTTT.

V is TRBV5-1 and J is TRBJ2-7; no firm D call. The CDR3 loop spans 13 amino acids. Trimming left V 2 bases short and J 5 bases short, with 11 bases between. Germline V gene lookup returns CDR1 SGHRS and CDR2 YFSETQ. The CDR3, as DNA: TGCGCCAGCAGCTTTACGCCGGCGGACGAGCAGTACTTC. Its protein is CASSFTPADEQYF.